This T cell receptor beta chain is drawn from a study of T cells in tuberculosis. Across the whole study: In South Africa, adults with active tuberculosis were compared with IGRA-negative and latently infected IGRA-positive adolescents.

The ends were cut back, 9 bases at V and 1 base at J, with 13 bases in the middle. The germline gives CDR1 MNHEY, CDR2 SMNVEV (reference sequence). This CDR3 is built from 13 residues. The study's findings and limits: Active tuberculosis patients had shorter CDR3-alpha; the beta difference was nonsignificant. Active tuberculosis alpha repertoires lay closer to GMM-specific TCRs than controls'.

About this clone: Antigen unknown.

Sequencing was performed with immunoSEQ multiplex PCR; in TCRdb, only in-frame clones are kept and a portion is missing. The sample holds about 35,000 clones, roughly 93% seen once. J is TRBJ2-7 and V is TRBV27, with D perhaps matching TRBD1 (5 bases). Sequencing used PBMCs. This sequence was found in a donor aged 10-35 years with latent tuberculosis or without tuberculosis infection. The chain's CDR3 is CASSGSASYEQYF. Written as DNA, the CDR3 is TGTGCCAGTTCAGGGTCGGCTTCCTACGAGCAGTACTTC.